Given below is one TCR beta chain in context. A few counts support this clonotype. It lacks a known antigen. The record has no base qualities; no much larger clone is one base away. This sample stems from a study of T-cell reconstitution after alpha-beta-depleted transplantation in children (dated by TCRdb to the mid-2010s). Study-wide context: T-cell immune reconstitution after TCRalphabeta/CD19-depleted allogeneic hematopoietic cell transplantation in children was quantitatively tracked in the study by means of TCR repertoire profiling.

Study-level results and caveats: Hyperexpanded clone frequencies declined over subsequent months; after one year, T-cell counts and TCRbeta diversity were mostly attributed to newly produced T cells. The apparently early alphabetaT-cell count recovery about two months after transplant was reportedly dependent on only several hundred rapidly expanded clones derived from non-depleted graft cells. In some patients, the high TCRbeta diversity seen at day 60 was put down to recipient T cells and intrathymic progenitors that had survived conditioning.

The library was made by PCR. The instrument was an Illumina HiSeq 2500. TCR library preparation used molecular barcoding, with unique molecular identifiers applied to normalize quantification of the TCRbeta repertoire. TCRdb reanalyzed the raw reads on its own, using fastp at Q25 for trimming and MiXCR for clone calling, and kept in-frame beta chains. CDR3 protein sequences are deduplicated, and each keeps its most common genes and DNA. This sample is represented by under 850,000 distinct CDR3 sequences; over 10% of them were singletons. Together, the top ten hold around 0.79% of the sample. The sample's treatment or condition label, decoded: allogeneic hematopoietic cell transplantation with graft depleted of TCRalphabeta T cells and CD19 B cells. Transplant recipients were children who received TCRalphabeta/CD19-depleted allogeneic hematopoietic cell grafts. Here the sequenced sample was PBMCs, taken before TCRalphabeta/CD19-depleted stem cell transplant. The receptor's source is a girl aged 2 to 9 with congenital amegakaryocytic thrombocytopenia, due to receive a stem cell transplant.

DNA sequence: TGCAGTGCTAGACCGGGCCGGGAGGATACGCAGTATTTT. It specifies CSARPGREDTQYF. The chain uses TRBV20-1 and TRBJ2-3; D gene: possibly TRBD2, on 6 matching bases. The junction shows trimming of 2 bases on V and 6 bases on J, plus 12 bases between the germline ends. CDR3 length: 13 amino acids, cysteine to phenylalanine. Solely the CDR3 DNA is kept, with 39 bases framed from the first base. From the germline V gene (reference sequence), CDR1 is DFQATT and CDR2 is SNEGSKA.